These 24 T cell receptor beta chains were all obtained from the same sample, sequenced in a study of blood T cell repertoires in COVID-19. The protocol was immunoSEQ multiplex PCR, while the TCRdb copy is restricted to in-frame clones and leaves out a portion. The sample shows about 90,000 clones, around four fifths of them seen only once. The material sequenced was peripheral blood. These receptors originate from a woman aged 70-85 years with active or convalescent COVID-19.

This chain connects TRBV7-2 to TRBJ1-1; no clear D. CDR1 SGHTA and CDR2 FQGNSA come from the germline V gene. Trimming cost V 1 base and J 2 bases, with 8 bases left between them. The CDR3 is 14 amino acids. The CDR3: CASSLGRLNTEAFF. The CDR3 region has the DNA TGTGCCAGCAGCTTAGGCAGGCTCAACACTGAAGCTTTCTTT. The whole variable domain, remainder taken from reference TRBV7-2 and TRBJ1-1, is GAGVSQSPSNKVTEKGKDVELRCDPISGHTALYWYRQSLGQGLEFLIYFQGNSAPDKSGLPSDRFSAERTGGSVSTLTIQRTQQEDSAVYLCASSLGRLNTEAFFGQGTRLTVV.

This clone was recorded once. The CDR3 here is CASSRGLAGSTDTQYF. Written as DNA, the CDR3 is TGTGCCAGCAGCCGGGGACTAGCGGGGAGCACAGATACGCAGTATTTT. This chain joins TRBV9 and TRBJ2-3; TRBD2 matches 13 bases. The germline gives CDR1 SGDLS, CDR2 YYNGEE. V gave up 4 bases and J gave up 0 bases; unmatched junction bases: 2. This CDR3 has 16 amino acids.

DNA of the CDR3: TGTGCCAGCAGTGAAGAGACAGCGAAAAGTTACGAGCAGTACTTC. Amino acids: CASSEETAKSYEQYF. V gene TRBV2 combines with J gene TRBJ2-7; TRBD1 is a possible D gene (5 bases). This CDR3 region has 15 residues. The germline V gene has CDR1 SNHLY and CDR2 FYNNEI. V lost 1 base and J lost 4, with 14 bases in between.

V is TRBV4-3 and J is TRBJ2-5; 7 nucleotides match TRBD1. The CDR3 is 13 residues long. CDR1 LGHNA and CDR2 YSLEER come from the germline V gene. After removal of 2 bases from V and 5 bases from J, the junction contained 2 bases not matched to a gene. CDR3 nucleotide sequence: TGCGCCAGCAGCCAACAAGGGGGCGAGACCCAGTACTTC. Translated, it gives CASSQQGGETQYF.

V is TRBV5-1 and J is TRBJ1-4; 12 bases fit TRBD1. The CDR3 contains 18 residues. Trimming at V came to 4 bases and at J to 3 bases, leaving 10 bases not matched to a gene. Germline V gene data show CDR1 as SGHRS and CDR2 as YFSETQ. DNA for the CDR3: TGCGCCAGCAGCGAGGGACAGGGGGCGATTGGAGCTAATGAAAAACTGTTTTTT. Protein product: CASSEGQGAIGANEKLFF.

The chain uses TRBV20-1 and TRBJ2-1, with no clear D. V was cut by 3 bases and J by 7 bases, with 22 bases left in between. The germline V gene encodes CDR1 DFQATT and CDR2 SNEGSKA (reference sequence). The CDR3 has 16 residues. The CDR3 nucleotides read TGCAGTGCTAGTCGAAATATCCTGATCCTGCAGAATGAGCAGTTCTTC. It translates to CSASRNILILQNEQFF.

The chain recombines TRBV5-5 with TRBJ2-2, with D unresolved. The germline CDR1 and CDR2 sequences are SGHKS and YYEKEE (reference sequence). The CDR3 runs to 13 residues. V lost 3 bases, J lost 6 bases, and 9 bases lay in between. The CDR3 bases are TGTGCCAGCAGCTCGCAGGTCCCCGGGGAGCTGTTTTTT. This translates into CASSSQVPGELFF.

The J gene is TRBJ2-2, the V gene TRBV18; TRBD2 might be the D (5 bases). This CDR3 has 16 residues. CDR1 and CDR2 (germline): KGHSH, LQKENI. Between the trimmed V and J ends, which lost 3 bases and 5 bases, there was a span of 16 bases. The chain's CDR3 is CASSPSTNRETGELFF. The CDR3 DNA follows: TGTGCCAGCTCACCGTCAACAAATAGGGAGACCGGGGAGCTGTTTTTT.

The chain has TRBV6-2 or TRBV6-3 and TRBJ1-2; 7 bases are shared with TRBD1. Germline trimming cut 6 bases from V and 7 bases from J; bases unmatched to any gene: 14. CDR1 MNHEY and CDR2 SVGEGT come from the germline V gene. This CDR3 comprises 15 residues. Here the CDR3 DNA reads TGTGCCAGCAGCCGCTCCCCGGGACAGCCTTTTGGCTACACCTTC. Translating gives CASSRSPGQPFGYTF.

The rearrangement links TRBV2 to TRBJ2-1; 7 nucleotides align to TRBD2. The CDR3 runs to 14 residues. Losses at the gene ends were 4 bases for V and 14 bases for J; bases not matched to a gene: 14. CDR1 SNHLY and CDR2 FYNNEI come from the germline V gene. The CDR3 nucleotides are TGTGCCAGCAGTGTAGGGCGGGACTACCTAAGGGAGTTCTTC. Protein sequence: CASSVGRDYLREFF.

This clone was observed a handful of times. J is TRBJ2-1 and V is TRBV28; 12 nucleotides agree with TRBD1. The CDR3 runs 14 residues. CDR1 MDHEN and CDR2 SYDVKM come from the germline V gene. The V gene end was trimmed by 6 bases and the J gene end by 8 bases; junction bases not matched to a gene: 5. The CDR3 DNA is TGTGCCAGCAGGTGGGACAGGGGGCGCGATGAGCAGTTCTTC. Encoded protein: CASRWDRGRDEQFF.

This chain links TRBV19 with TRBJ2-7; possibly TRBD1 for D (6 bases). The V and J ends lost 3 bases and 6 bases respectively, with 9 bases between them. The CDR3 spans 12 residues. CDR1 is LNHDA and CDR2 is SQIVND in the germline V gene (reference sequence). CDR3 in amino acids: CASSIRGGEQYF. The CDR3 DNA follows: TGTGCCAGTAGTATCAGGGGCGGCGAGCAGTACTTC.

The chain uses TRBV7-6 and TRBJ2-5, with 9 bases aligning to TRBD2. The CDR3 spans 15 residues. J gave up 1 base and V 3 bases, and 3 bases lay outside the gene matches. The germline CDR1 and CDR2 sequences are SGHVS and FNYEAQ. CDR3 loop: CASSFGLARQETQYF. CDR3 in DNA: TGTGCCAGCAGCTTCGGACTAGCGCGCCAAGAGACCCAGTACTTC.

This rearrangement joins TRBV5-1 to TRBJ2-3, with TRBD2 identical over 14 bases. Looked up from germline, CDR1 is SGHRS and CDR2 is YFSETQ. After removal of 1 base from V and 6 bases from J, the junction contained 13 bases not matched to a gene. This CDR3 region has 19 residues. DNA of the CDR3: TGCGCCAGCAGCTTGCGACTAGCGGGGGGGCGATCCCCGACGGATACGCAGTATTTT. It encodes CASSLRLAGGRSPTDTQYF.

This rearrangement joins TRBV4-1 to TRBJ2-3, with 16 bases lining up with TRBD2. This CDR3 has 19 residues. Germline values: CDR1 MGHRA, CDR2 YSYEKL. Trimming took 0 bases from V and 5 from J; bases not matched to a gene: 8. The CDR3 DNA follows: TGCGCCAGCAGCCAAGATTGGGAGGGACTAGCGGGGGGGATAGATACGCAGTATTTT. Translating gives CASSQDWEGLAGGIDTQYF.

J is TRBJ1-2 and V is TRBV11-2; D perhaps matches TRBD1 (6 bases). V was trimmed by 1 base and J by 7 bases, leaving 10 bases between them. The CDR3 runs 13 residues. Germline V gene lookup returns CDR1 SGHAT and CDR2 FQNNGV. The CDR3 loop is CASSLGSGVGYTF. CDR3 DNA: TGTGCCAGCAGCTTAGGTTCAGGGGTTGGCTACACCTTC. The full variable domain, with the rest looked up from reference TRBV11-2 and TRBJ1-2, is EAGVAQSPRYKIIEKRQSVAFWCNPISGHATLYWYQQILGQGPKLLIQFQNNGVVDDSQLPKDRFSAERLKGVDSTLKIQPAKLEDSAVYLCASSLGSGVGYTFGSGTRLTVV.

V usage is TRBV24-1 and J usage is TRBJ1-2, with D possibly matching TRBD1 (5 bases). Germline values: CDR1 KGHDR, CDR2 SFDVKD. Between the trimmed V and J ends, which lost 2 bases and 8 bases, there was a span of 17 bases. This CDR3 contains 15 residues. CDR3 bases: TGTGCCACCAGTGATTATTCCGGGACTGAGTCCGGCTACACCTTC. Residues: CATSDYSGTESGYTF.

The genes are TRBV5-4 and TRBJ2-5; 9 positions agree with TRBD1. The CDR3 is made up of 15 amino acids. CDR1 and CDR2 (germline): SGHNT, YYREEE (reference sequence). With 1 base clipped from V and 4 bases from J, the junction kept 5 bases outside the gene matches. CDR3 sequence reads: CASSLSTGGGETQYF. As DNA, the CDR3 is TGTGCCAGCAGCTTGAGTACAGGGGGCGGAGAGACCCAGTACTTC. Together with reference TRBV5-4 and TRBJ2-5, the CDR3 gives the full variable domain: ETGVTQSPTHLIKTRGQQVTLRCSSQSGHNTVSWYQQALGQGPQFIFQYYREEENGRGNFPPRFSGLQFPNYSSELNVNALELDDSALYLCASSLSTGGGETQYFGPGTRLLVL.

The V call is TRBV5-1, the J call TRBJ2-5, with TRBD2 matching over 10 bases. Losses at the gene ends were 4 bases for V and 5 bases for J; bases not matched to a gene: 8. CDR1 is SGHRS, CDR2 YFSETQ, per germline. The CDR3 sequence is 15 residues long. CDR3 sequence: CASSPSGGRWETQYF. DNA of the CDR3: TGCGCCAGCAGCCCTAGCGGGGGAAGGTGGGAGACCCAGTACTTC.

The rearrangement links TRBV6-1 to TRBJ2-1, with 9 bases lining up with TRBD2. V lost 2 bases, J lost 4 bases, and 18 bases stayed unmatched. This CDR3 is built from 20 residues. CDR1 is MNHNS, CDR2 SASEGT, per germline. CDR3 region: CASSETIAGEWGSNYNEQFF. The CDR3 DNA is TGTGCCAGCAGTGAAACAATAGCGGGGGAATGGGGAAGCAATTACAATGAGCAGTTCTTC.

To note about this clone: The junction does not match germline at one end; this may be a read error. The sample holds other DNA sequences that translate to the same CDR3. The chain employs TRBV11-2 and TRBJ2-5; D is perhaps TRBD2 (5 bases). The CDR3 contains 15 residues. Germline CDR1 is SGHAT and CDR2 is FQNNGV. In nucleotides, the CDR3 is TGTGCCAGCAGCCCAGTTTTTAGCGCTGGAGAGACCCAATACTTC. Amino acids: CASSPVFSAGETQYF.

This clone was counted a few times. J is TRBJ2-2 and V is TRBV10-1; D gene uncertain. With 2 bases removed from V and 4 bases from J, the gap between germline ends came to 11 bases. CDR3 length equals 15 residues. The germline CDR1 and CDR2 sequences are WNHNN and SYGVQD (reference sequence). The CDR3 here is CASSERGASTGELFF. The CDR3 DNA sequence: TGCGCCAGCAGTGAGCGAGGAGCGTCCACCGGGGAGCTGTTTTTT.

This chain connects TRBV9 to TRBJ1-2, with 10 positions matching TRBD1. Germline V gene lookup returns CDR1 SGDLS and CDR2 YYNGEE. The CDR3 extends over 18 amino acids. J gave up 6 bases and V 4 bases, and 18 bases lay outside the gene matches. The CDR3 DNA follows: TGTGCCAGCAGCCCACCCCGAACGGGGGGACAGGGGTTGAATGGCTACACCTTC. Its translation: CASSPPRTGGQGLNGYTF.

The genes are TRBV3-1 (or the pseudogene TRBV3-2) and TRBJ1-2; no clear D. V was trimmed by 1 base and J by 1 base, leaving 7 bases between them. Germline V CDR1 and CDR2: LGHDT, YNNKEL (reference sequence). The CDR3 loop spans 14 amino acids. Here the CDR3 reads CASSQGADNYGYTF. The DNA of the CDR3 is TGTGCCAGCAGCCAAGGCGCCGATAACTATGGCTACACCTTC.